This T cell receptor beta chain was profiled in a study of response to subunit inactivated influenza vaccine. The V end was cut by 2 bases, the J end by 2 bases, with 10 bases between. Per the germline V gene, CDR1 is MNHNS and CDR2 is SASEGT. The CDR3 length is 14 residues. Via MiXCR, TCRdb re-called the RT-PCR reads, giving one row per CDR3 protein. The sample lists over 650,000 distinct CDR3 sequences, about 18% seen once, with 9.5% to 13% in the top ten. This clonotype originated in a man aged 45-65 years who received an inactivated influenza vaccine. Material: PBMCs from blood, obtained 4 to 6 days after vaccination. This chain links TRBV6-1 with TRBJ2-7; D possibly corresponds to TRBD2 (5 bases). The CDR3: CASSEIDGTYEQYF. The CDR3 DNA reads TGTGCCAGCAGTGAAATAGACGGGACCTACGAGCAGTACTTC.